This T cell receptor (beta chain) is drawn from a study of T cells after yellow fever vaccination. Notes on the study in general: Just a small share of clonotypes turned up in the CD4 compartment as well as the CD8 compartment.

This clonotype appeared a few times. Its specificity is unknown. Trimming at V came to 7 bases and at J to 8 bases, leaving 9 bases not matched to a gene. This CDR3 comprises 14 residues. CDR1 and CDR2 from the germline V gene are SGHNT and YYREEE (reference sequence). TCRdb used MiXCR to reprocess the 5' RACE reads, holding one entry per CDR3 protein. This sample has more than 350,000 distinct CDR3 sequences; approximately 10% occur once, and the top ten carry roughly 18%. Here the sequenced sample was PBMCs, taken on the day of the first yellow fever vaccination. This TCR came from a man younger than 35 who received the YFV17D yellow fever vaccine. The chain combines TRBV5-4 with TRBJ1-6; TRBD1 aligns across 7 bases. The CDR3 loop reads CASRTGADHSPLHF. CDR3 sequence (DNA): TGTGCCAGCCGTACAGGGGCAGATCATTCACCCCTCCACTTT. The whole variable domain, filled in from reference TRBV5-4 and TRBJ1-6, reads ETGVTQSPTHLIKTRGQQVTLRCSSQSGHNTVSWYQQALGQGPQFIFQYYREEENGRGNFPPRFSGLQFPNYSSELNVNALELDDSALYLCASRTGADHSPLHFGNGTRLTVT.